This T cell receptor beta chain was observed in a study of human T cells and chemical hapten exposure. This clonotype has a count of ten or more. TCRdb re-called the RACE reads with MiXCR, one entry per CDR3 protein. The sample yields over 70,000 distinct CDR3 sequences, 8.5% seen once. The CDR3 length is 16 residues. Germline loops: CDR1 MNHNY, CDR2 SVGAGI (reference sequence). The V and J ends lost 6 bases and 0 bases, in that order; junction bases with no gene match: 7. Noted time point: patch test 2, 6 weeks after DPC sensitization. Documented treatment: therapeutic diphenylcyclopropenone sensitization with weekly scalp DPC.

V is TRBV6-6 and J is TRBJ1-4; TRBD1 agrees at 7 bases. The origin of this receptor is a woman aged 50 to 65 with alopecia areata. Some clones in this sample may be carry-over from other donors' samples. This sample comprised whole blood, obtained in connection with sensitization to the hapten diphenylcyclopropenone (DPC). The CDR3 spells CASRFATGATNEKLFF. CDR3 DNA sequence: TGTGCCAGCAGGTTCGCAACAGGGGCAACTAATGAAAAACTGTTTTTT.